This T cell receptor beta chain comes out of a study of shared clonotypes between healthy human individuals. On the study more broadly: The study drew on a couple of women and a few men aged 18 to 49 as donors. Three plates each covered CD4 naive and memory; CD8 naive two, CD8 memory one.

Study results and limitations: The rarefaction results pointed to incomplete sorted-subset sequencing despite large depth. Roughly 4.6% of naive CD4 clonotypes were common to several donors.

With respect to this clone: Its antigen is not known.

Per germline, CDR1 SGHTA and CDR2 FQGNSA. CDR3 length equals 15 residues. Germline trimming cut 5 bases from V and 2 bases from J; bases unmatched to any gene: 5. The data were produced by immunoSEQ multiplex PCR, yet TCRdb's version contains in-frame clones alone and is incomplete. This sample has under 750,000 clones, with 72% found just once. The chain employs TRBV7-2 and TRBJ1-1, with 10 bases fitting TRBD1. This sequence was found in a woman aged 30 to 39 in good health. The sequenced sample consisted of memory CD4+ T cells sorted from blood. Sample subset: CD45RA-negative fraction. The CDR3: CASSPRQGANTEAFF. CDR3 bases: TGTGCCAGCAGCCCCCGACAGGGGGCTAACACTGAAGCTTTCTTT.